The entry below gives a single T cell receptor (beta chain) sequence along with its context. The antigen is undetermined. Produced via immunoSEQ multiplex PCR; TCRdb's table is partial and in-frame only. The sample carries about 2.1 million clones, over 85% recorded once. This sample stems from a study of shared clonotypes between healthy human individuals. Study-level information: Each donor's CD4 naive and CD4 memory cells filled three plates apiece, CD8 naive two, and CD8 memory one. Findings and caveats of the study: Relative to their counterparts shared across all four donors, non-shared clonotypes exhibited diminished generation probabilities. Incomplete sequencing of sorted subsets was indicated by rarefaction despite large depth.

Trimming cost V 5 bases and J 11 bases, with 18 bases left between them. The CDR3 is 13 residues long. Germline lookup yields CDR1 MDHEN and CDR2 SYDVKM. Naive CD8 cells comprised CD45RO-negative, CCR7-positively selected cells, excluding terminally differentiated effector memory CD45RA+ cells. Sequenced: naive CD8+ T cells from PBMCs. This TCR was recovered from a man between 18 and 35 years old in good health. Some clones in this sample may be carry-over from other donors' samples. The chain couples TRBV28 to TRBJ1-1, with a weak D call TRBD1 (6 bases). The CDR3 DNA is TGTGCCAGCAGTCCCCGGCGGGGGCCGGACGCTTTCTTT. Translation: CASSPRRGPDAFF.